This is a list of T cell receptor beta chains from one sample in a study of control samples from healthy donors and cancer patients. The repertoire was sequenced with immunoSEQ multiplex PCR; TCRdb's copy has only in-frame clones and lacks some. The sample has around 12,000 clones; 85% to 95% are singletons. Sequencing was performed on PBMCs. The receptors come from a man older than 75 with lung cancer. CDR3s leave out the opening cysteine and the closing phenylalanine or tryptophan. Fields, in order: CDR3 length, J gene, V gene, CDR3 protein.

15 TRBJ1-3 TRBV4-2 ASSQDVGFDSGNTIY
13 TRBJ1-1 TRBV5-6 ASSFGTGLGAEAF
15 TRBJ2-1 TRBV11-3 ASSWDRTSGAYNEQF
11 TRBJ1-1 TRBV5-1 ASSDRPDTEAF
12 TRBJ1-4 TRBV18 ASSPGQTNEKLF
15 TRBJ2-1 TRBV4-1 ASSQGGSARVGNEQF
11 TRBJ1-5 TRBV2 ASRSARNQPQH
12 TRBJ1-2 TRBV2 ASSGMTPAYGYT
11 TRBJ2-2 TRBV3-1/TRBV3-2 ASSQNEYGELF
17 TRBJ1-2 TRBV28 ASSPRTTRAAAANYGYT
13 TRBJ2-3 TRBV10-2 ASSELAGGRDTQY
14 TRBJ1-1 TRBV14 ASSQKGQGGRTEAF
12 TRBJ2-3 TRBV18 ASSSGTNTDTQY
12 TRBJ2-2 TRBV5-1 ASSSNRDTGELF
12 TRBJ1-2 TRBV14 ASSQQRGGYGYT
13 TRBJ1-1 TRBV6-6 ASRTGTGGLTEAF
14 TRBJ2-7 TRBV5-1 ASSHLDGTGVYEQY
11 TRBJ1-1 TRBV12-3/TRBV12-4 ASSLTGHTEAF
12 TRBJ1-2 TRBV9 ASSVGGQLVGYT
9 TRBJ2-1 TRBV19 ASSIRSEQF
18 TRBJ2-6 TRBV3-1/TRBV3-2 ASSPRRTRTEHSGANVLT
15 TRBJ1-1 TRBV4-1 ASSQAVLGQMNTEAF
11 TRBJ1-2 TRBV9 ASSVNQGEGYT
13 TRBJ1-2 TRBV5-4 ASSRGVREGYGYT
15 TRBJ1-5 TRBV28 ASSSRGQGAFNQPQH
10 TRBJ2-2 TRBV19 ASSIEGGELF
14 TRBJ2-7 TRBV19 ASKESWGTGGFEQY
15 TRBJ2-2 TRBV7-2 ASSLYGGTTGTGELF
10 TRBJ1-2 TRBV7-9 ASSLIGDGYT
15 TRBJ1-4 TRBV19 ASSRLAANPRGEKLF
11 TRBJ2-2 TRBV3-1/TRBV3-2 ASSPTGTEGFL
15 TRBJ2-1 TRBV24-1 ATSDLGTRGPYNEQF
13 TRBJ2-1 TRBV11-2 ASSLERGGGNEQF
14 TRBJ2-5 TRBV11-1 ASSSLGTRQFETQY
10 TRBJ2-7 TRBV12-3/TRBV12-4 ASSLQGYEQY
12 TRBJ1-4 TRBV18 ASSPQGGNEKLF
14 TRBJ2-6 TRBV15 ATSRGTSAGANVLT
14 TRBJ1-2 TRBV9 ASSPLPTGSTDGYT
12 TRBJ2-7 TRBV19 ASSIRGSRDEQY
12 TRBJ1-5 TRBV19 ASSINVGNQPQH
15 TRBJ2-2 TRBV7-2 ASSRSPAGGGTGELF
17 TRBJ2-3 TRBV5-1 ASSPGAASGGHGTDTQY
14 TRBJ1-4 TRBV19 ASRDTPSRTNEKLF
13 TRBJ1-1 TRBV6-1 ASSEVRPVYTEAF
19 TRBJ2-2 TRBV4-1 ASSQVPTGTSGSPKTGELF
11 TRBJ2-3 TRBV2 ASGTGYTDTQY
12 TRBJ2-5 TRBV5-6 ASSSVGGEETQY
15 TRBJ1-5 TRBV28 ASSLRGQWAFNQPQH
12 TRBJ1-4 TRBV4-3 ASSHRDKSEKLF
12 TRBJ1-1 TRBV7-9 ASSYGTADTEAF
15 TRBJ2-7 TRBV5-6 ASSLVGGAHSSYEQY
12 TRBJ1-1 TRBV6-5 ASSDSGAPPEAF